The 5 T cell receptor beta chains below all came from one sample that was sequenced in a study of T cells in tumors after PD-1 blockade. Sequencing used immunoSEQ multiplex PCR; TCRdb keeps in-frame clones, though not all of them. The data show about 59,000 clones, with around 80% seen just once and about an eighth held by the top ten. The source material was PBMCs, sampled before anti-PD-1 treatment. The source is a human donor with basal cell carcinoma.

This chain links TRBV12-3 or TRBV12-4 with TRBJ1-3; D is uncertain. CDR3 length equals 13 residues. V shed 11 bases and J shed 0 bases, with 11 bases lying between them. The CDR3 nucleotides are TGTGCCGCGGGGAAGCTCTCTGGAAACACCATATATTTT. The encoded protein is CAAGKLSGNTIYF.

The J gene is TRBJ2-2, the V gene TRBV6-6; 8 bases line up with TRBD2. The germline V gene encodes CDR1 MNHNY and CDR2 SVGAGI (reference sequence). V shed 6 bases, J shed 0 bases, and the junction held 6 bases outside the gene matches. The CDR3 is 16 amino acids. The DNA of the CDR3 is TGTGCCAGCAGATTAGCGGGGATCGCGAACACCGGGGAGCTGTTTTTT. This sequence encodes CASRLAGIANTGELFF.

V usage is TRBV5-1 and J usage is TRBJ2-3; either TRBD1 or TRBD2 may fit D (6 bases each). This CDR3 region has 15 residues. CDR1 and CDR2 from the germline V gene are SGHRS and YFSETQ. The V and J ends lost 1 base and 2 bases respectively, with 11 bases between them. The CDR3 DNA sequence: TGCGCCAGCAGCTTGACGGGGGCCATCACAGATACGCAGTATTTT. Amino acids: CASSLTGAITDTQYF.

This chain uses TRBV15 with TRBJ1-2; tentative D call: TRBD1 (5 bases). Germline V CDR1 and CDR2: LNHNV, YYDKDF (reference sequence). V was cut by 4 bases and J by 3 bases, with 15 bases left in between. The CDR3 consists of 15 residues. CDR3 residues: CATSTPVAGYYGYTF. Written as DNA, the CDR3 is TGTGCCACCAGCACCCCAGTGGCAGGGTACTATGGCTACACCTTC.

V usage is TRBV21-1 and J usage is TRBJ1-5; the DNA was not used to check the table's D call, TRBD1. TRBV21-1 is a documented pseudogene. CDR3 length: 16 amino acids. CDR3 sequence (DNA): TGTGCCAGCAGCACAAGAACCCAGGTCCAGTGGCAGCCCCAGCATTTT. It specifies CASSTRTQVQWQPQHF.